This TCR beta chain was obtained from a study of cytomegalovirus exposure and HLA in healthy donors. Whole-study results and caveats: Most of the CMV-associated TCR beta chains (in a later analysis) appeared to be HLA-restricted. Upon later analysis, HLA-associated TCR beta chains proved more clonally expanded than other, equally common chains.

Primers included in the PCR were 60 Vbeta and 13 Jbeta primers. TCRdb's table, derived via immunoSEQ multiplex PCR, lists solely in-frame clones and lacks some. The table has 130,000 or so clones, less than 75% seen once. On this clone itself: Antigen: not known.

The sequenced sample was PBMCs. This clonotype originated in a woman aged 40 to 49 in good health and CMV-seropositive.

In DNA form, the CDR3 reads TGTGCCAGTAGCGGAATTCTGGCCACTAACTACGAGCAGTACTTC. It yields the protein CASSGILATNYEQYF. V usage is TRBV19 and J usage is TRBJ2-7; no definite D call. The CDR3 covers 15 residues. Trimming took 6 bases from V and 3 from J, leaving 18 bases between them. Germline-derived CDR1 and CDR2 are LNHDA and SQIVND (reference sequence).